The rows below give T cell receptor beta chains drawn from one sample of a study of blood T cells in healthy people across ages. TCRdb used MiXCR to reprocess the 5' RACE reads, holding one entry per CDR3 protein. The sample lists 780,000 or so distinct CDR3 sequences; roughly three fifths were seen once. The specimen sequenced was blood. The receptors here all came from a man aged 35-49 years in good health. Each CDR3 is given with its conserved first and last residue. A D gene is named only where the DNA matches it firmly. Some rows have no size entry. The others give once, few or many, or a class for an expanded clone.

d_gene: -; v_gene: TRBV28; abundance: -; j_gene: TRBJ2-7; CDR3nt: TGTGCCAGCAGTTTGGGGGGAGTCTACTCCTACGAGCAGTACTTC; CDR3aa: CASSLGGVYSYEQYF
d_gene: -; v_gene: TRBV28; abundance: few; j_gene: TRBJ1-1; CDR3nt: TGTGCCAGCAGTCAGGGTACCGGCACTGAAGCTTTCTTT; CDR3aa: CASSQGTGTEAFF
d_gene: -; v_gene: TRBV6-1; abundance: -; j_gene: TRBJ1-1; CDR3nt: TGTGCCAGCAGTGCTTCGCAGGGGAGGGAAGCTTTCTTT; CDR3aa: CASSASQGREAFF
d_gene: -; v_gene: TRBV5-1; abundance: -; j_gene: TRBJ1-5; CDR3nt: TGCGCCAGCAGCTTGGGGACGGGACAACCAGGCAATCAGCCCCAGCATTTT; CDR3aa: CASSLGTGQPGNQPQHF
d_gene: -; v_gene: TRBV27; abundance: once; j_gene: TRBJ1-5; CDR3nt: TGTGCCAGCAGTTTATCGGGGGTCAGTAGCAATCAGCCCCAGCATTTT; CDR3aa: CASSLSGVSSNQPQHF
d_gene: -; v_gene: TRBV20-1; abundance: -; j_gene: TRBJ2-5; CDR3nt: TGCAGTGCTGCGGGGCCGGGACAGAAAGAGACCCAGTACTTC; CDR3aa: CSAAGPGQKETQYF
d_gene: TRBD1; v_gene: TRBV20-1; abundance: -; j_gene: TRBJ2-1; CDR3nt: TGCAGTGCTAGCTGGGGACAGGGTTACAATGAGCAGTTCTTC; CDR3aa: CSASWGQGYNEQFF
d_gene: TRBD1; v_gene: TRBV28; abundance: -; j_gene: TRBJ2-4; CDR3nt: TGTGCCAGCAGTCTCACAGGGGTCCATGAGCAGTACTTC; CDR3aa: CASSLTGVHEQYF
d_gene: -; v_gene: TRBV4-3; abundance: few; j_gene: TRBJ2-4; CDR3nt: TGCGCCAGCAGCCAAGCGGCGACAATAGCCAAAAACATTCAGTACTTC; CDR3aa: CASSQAATIAKNIQYF
d_gene: TRBD1; v_gene: TRBV3-1; abundance: -; j_gene: TRBJ1-1; CDR3nt: TGTGCCAGCACTTGGGGACAGCTGAACACTGAAGCTTTCTTT; CDR3aa: CASTWGQLNTEAFF